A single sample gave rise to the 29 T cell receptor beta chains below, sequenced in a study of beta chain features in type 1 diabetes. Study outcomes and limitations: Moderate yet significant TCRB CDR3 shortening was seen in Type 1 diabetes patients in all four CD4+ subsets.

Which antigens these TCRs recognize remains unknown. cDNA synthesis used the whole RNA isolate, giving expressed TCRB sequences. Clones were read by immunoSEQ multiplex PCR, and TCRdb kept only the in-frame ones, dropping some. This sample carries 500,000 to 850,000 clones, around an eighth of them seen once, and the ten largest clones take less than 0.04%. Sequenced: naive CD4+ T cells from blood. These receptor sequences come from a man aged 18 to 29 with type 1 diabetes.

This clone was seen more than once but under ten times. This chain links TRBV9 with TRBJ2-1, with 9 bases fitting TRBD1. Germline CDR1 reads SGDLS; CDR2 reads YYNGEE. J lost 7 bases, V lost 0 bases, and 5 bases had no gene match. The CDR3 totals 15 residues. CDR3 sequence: CASSVAGTGWNEQFF. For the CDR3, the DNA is TGTGCCAGCAGCGTAGCAGGGACAGGGTGGAATGAGCAGTTCTTC.

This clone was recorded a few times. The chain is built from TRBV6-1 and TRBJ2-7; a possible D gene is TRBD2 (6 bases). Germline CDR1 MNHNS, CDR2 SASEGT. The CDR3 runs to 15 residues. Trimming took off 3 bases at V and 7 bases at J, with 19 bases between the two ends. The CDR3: CASSDRRGGPREQYF. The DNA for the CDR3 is TGTGCCAGCAGTGATAGGAGGGGAGGTCCACGGGAGCAGTACTTC.

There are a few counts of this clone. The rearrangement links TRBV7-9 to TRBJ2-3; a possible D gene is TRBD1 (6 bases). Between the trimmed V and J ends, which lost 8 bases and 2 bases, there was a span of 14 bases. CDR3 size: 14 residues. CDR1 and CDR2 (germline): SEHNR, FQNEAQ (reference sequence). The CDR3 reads CASCLDRSTDTQYF. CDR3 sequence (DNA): TGTGCCAGCTGCCTCGACAGGTCCACAGATACGCAGTATTTT.

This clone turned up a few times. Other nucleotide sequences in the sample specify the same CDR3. CDR3 bases: TGCAGCGTTGCTCAGGGCAATAGCAATCAGCCCCAGCATTTT. Translated, it gives CSVAQGNSNQPQHF. The chain joins TRBV29-1 to TRBJ1-5, with D perhaps matching TRBD1 (5 bases). This CDR3 is built from 14 residues. V lost 4 bases and J lost 0, with 10 bases in between. Per germline, CDR1 SQVTM and CDR2 ANQGSEA. Variable domain in full (rest from reference TRBV29-1 and TRBJ1-5): SAVISQKPSRDICQRGTSLTIQCQVDSQVTMMFWYRQQPGQSLTLIATANQGSEATYESGFVIDKFPISRPNLTFSTLTVSNMSPEDSSIYLCSVAQGNSNQPQHFGDGTRLSIL.

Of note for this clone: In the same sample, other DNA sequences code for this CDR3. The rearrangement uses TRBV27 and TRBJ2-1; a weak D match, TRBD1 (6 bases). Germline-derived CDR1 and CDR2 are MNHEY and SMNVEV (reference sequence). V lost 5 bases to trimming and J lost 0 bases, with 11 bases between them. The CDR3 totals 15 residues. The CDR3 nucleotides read TGTGCCAGCAGTCCACAGGGTAGCTCCTACAATGAGCAGTTCTTC. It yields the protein CASSPQGSSYNEQFF.

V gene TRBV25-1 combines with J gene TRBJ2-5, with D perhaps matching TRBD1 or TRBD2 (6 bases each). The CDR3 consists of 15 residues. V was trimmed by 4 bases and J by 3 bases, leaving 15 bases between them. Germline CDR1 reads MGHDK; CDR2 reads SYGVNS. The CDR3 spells CASSAARGEKETQYF. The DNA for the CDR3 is TGTGCCAGCAGTGCGGCTAGGGGGGAGAAAGAGACCCAGTACTTC.

CDR3 protein: CASSLARQGPSGYTF. CDR3 DNA sequence: TGTGCCAGCAGCTTAGCAAGACAGGGGCCGTCGGGCTACACCTTC. The genes are TRBV7-2 and TRBJ1-2; TRBD1 matches at 8 bases. This CDR3 region has 15 residues. J gave up 8 bases and V 0 bases, and 8 bases lay outside the gene matches. The germline V gene encodes CDR1 SGHTA and CDR2 FQGNSA.

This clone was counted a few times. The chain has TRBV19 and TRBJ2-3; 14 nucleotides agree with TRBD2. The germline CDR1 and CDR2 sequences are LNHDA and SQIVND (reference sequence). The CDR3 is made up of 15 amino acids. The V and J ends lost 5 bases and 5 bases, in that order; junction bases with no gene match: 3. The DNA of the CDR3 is TGTGCCAGTAGTGGAGGACTAGCGGGGGGAGATACGCAGTATTTT. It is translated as CASSGGLAGGDTQYF.

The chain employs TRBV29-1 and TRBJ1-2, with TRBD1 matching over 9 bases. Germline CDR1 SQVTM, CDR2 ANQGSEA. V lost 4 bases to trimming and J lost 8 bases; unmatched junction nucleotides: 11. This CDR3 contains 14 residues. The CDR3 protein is CSVAQGQGTAGYTF. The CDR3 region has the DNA TGCAGCGTTGCCCAGGGACAGGGCACCGCGGGCTACACCTTC.

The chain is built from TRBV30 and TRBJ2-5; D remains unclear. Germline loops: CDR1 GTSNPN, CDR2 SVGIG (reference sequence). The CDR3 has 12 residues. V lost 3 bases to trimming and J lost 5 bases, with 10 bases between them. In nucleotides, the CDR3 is TGTGCCTGGAGGGGCGGTTGGGAGACCCAGTACTTC. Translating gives CAWRGGWETQYF. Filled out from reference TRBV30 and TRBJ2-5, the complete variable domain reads SQTIHQWPATLVQPVGSPLSLECTVEGTSNPNLYWYRQAAGRGLQLLFYSVGIGQISSEVPQNLSASRPQDRQFILSSKKLLLSDSGFYLCAWRGGWETQYFGPGTRLLVL.

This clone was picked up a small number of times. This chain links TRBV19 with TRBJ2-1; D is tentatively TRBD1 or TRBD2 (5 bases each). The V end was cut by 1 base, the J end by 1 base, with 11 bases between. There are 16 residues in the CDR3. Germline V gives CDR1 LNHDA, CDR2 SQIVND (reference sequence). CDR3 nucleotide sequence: TGTGCCAGTAGTATAGGAGGGACCCAATCCTACAATGAGCAGTTCTTC. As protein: CASSIGGTQSYNEQFF. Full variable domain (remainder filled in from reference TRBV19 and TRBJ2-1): DGGITQSPKYLFRKEGQNVTLSCEQNLNHDAMYWYRQDPGQGLRLIYYSQIVNDFQKGDIAEGYSVSREKKESFPLTVTSAQKNPTAFYLCASSIGGTQSYNEQFFGPGTRLTVL.

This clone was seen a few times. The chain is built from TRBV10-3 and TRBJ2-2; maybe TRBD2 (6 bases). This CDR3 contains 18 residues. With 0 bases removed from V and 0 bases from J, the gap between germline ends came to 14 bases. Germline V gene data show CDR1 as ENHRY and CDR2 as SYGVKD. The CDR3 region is CAISESMAGQANTGELFF. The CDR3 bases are TGTGCCATCAGTGAGTCGATGGCGGGGCAAGCGAACACCGGGGAGCTGTTTTTT.

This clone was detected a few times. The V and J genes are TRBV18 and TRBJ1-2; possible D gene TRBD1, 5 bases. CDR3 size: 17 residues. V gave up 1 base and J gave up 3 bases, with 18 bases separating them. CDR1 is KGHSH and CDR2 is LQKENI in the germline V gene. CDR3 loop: CASSPRGRALGDYGYTF. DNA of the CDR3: TGTGCCAGCTCACCACGGGGCAGGGCCCTCGGGGACTATGGCTACACCTTC.

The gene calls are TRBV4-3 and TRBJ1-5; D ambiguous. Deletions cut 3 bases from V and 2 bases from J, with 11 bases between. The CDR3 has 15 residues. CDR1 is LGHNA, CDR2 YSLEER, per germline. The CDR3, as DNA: TGCGCCAGCAGCCAGGCAGTTGAGGGCAATCAGCCCCAGCATTTT. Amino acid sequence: CASSQAVEGNQPQHF.

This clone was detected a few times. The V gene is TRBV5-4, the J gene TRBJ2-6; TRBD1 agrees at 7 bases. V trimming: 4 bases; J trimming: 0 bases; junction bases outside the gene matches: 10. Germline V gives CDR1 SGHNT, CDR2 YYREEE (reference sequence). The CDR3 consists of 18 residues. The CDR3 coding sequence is TGTGCCAGCAGCAGCCGGACAGGAGGCTTCTCTGGGGCCAACGTCCTGACTTTC. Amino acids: CASSSRTGGFSGANVLTF.

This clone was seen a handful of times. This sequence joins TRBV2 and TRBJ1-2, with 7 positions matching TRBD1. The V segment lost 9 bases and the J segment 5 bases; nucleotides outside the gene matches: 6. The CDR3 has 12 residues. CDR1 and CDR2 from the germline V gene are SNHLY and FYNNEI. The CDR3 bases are TGTGCCAGAGGAGGACAGGAGTATGGCTACACCTTC. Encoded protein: CARGGQEYGYTF.

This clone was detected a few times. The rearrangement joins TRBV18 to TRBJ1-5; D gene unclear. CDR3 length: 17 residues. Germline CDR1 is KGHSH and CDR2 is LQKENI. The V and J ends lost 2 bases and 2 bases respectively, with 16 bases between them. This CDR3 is CASSPASQLAGNQPQHF. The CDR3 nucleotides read TGTGCCAGCTCACCAGCCTCCCAGCTGGCGGGCAATCAGCCCCAGCATTTT.

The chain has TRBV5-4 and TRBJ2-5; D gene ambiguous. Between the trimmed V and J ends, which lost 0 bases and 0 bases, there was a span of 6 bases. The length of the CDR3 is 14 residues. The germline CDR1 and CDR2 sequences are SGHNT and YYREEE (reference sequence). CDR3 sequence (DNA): TGTGCCAGCAGCTTGGTTTCAGACCAAGAGACCCAGTACTTC. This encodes CASSLVSDQETQYF.

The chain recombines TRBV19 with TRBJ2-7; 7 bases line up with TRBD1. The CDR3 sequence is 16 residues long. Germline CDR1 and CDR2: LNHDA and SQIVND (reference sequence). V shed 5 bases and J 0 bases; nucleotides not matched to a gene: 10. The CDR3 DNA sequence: TGTGCCAGTAGTTTTGAAGTTGGGACAGCCTCCTACGAGCAGTACTTC. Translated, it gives CASSFEVGTASYEQYF.

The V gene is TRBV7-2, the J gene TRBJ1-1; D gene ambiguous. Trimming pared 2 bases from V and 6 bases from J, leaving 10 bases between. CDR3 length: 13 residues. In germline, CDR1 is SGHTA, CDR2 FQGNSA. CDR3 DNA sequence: TGTGCCAGCAGCTTAAGGGTGTCCGCTGAAGCTTTCTTT. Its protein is CASSLRVSAEAFF.

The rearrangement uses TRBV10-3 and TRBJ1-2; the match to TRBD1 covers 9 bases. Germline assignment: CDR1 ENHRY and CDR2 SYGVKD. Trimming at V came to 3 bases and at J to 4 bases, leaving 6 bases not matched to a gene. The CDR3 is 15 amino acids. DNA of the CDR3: TGTGCCATCAGTGAAAGTGGGGGACAGGGCTATGGCTACACCTTC. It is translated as CAISESGGQGYGYTF.

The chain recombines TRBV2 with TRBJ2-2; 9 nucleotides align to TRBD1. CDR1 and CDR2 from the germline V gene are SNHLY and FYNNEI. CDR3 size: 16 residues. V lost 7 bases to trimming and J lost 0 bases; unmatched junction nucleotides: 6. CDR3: CASTTGQGSNTGELFF. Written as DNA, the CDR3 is TGTGCCAGCACCACGGGACAGGGCTCGAACACCGGGGAGCTGTTTTTT.

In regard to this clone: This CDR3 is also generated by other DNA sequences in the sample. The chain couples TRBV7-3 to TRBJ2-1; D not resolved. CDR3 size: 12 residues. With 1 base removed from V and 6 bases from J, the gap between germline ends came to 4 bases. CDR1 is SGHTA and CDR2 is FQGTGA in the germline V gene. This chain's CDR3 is CASSLIGNEQFF. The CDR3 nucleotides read TGTGCCAGCAGCTTAATAGGCAATGAGCAGTTCTTC.

The DNA of the CDR3 is TGCAGCGTCACGGTGGCGGAGGTGACTGGCTACACCTTC. Translation gives CSVTVAEVTGYTF. The rearrangement joins TRBV29-1 to TRBJ1-2; no reliable D call. This CDR3 has 13 amino acids. CDR1 and CDR2 (germline): SQVTM, ANQGSEA. Trimming left V 6 bases short and J 7 bases short, with 18 bases between.

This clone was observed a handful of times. DNA for the CDR3: TGTGCCAGCAGCAACTTGTCGTGGCAGTTCTTC. Its translation: CASSNLSWQFF. The rearrangement joins TRBV7-2 to TRBJ2-1, with unresolved D. Germline V gene sequence: CDR1 SGHTA, CDR2 FQGNSA. The length of the CDR3 is 11 residues. The ends were cut back, 5 bases at V and 12 bases at J, with 11 bases in the middle.

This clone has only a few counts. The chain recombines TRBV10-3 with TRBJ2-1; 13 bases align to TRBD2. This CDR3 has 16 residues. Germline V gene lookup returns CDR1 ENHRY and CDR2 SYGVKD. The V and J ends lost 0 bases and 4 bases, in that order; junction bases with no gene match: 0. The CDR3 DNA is TGTGCCATCAGTGAGTCGGGACTAGCGGGGTACAATGAGCAGTTCTTC. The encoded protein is CAISESGLAGYNEQFF.

CDR3 in DNA: TGCAGCGCCATAAGGCAGGAGAACACTGAAGCTTTCTTT. Residues: CSAIRQENTEAFF. This sequence joins TRBV29-1 and TRBJ1-1; no clear D gene. CDR1 and CDR2 from the germline V gene are SQVTM and ANQGSEA. V was pared by 7 bases and J by 1 base, with 13 bases between. CDR3 size: 13 residues.

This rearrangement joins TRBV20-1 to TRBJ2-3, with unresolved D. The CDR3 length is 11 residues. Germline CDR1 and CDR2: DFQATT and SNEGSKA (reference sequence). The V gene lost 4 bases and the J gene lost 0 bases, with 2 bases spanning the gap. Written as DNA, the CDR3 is TGCAGTGCTATGAGCACAGATACGCAGTATTTT. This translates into CSAMSTDTQYF.

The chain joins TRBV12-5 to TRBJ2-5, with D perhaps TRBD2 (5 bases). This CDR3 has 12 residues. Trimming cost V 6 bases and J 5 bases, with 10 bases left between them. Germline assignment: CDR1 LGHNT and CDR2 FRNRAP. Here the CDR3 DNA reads TGTGCTAGTGGCGAGGGTTTGGAGACCCAGTACTTC. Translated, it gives CASGEGLETQYF.